Listed below are T cell receptor beta chains from one sample, sequenced in a study of read filtering for tumor transcriptome and immune sequencing. TCRdb independently ran MiXCR on the reads; one entry per CDR3 protein. The table shows fewer than 100,000 distinct CDR3 sequences, with 9% to 15% occurring only once. Sequencing was done on a sample of a population of CD138-negative cells sorted from bone marrow. The receptors derive from a donor at least 40 years old with multiple myeloma. The CDR3 runs from the conserved cysteine through the conserved F or W. The D gene is left open where the match is weak. Some rows have no size entry. The others give once, few or many, or a class for an expanded clone.

V gene	clone size	D gene	J gene	CDR3 DNA	CDR3 protein
TRBV14	many	-	TRBJ2-5	TGTGCCAGCAGCCAAGAGACCCAGTACTTC	CASSQETQYF
TRBV28	many	-	TRBJ2-7	TGTGCCAGCAGTTTAACCGTAGGACTCCCGATTGGGTACGAGCAGTACTTC	CASSLTVGLPIGYEQYF
TRBV19	many	-	TRBJ2-7	TGTGCCAGTAGTATAACTTGGCAGGAGACCTACGAGCAGTACTTC	CASSITWQETYEQYF
TRBV7-9	many	-	TRBJ1-5	TGTGCCAGCAGCTGGGGGGATGCATCACGGCCCCAGCATTTT	CASSWGDASRPQHF
TRBV9	many	-	TRBJ2-5	TGTGCCAGCAGCGTACAGACAGGGAGGCAAGAGACCCAGTACTTC	CASSVQTGRQETQYF
TRBV6-1	many	-	TRBJ2-3	TGTGCCAGCAGTGAAGTCTGGCGGGACGGCACAGATACGCAGTATTTT	CASSEVWRDGTDTQYF
TRBV19	many	TRBD1	TRBJ2-2	TGTGCCAGTAGCCCTCACCAAACAGGGGCCGGGGAGCTGTTTTTT	CASSPHQTGAGELFF
TRBV4-2	many	TRBD1	TRBJ1-4	TGTGCCAGCAGCCTCCAGGGGGCGAGGGATGAAAAACTGTTTTTT	CASSLQGARDEKLFF
TRBV12-3/TRBV12-4	few	-	TRBJ1-3	TGTGCCACCCGGGCAGCCTCTGGAAACACCATATATTTT	CATRAASGNTIYF
TRBV4-2	many	-	TRBJ2-7	TGTGCCAGCAGCCAAGCATCGGCCAGGCCTGACTACGAGCAGTACTTC	CASSQASARPDYEQYF
TRBV5-1	many	-	TRBJ2-7	TGCGCCAGCAGCTTTTCGGGTACCACTACGGGGGAGCAGTACTTC	CASSFSGTTTGEQYF
TRBV12-3/TRBV12-4	few	-	TRBJ2-3	TGTGCCAGCAGTTTAGGGGGTAGGGACACAGATACGCAGTATTTT	CASSLGGRDTDTQYF
TRBV7-2	many	-	TRBJ2-4	TGTGCCAGCAGCTTTTTGTTCGGTTGGCTTACGGAAAACATTCAGTACTTC	CASSFLFGWLTENIQYF
TRBV6-1	many	-	TRBJ1-2	TGTGCCAGCAGTCCCCGGGGGACTAACTATGGCTACACCTTC	CASSPRGTNYGYTF
TRBV6-2/TRBV6-3	-	TRBD1	TRBJ2-5	TGTGCCAGCAGTTACGGGGGACAGGAAAGCGAGACCCAGTACTTC	CASSYGGQESETQYF
TRBV5-1	few	-	TRBJ1-5	TGCGCCAGCAGCAAGGATCCCGCGGGGGATCAGCCCCAGCATTTT	CASSKDPAGDQPQHF
TRBV18	many	TRBD1	TRBJ1-1	TGTGCCAGCTCACCTGGACAGGGGGCGGGTGAAGCTTTCTTT	CASSPGQGAGEAFF
TRBV11-2	many	-	TRBJ2-3	TGTGCCAGCAGCGTGTATATGGATACGCAGTATTTT	CASSVYMDTQYF
TRBV20-1	few	-	TRBJ1-1	TGCAGTGCGGGGAGAGGGGAAGACACTGAAGCTTTCTTT	CSAGRGEDTEAFF
TRBV11-3	-	-	TRBJ1-1	TGTGCCAGCAGCTTTAGTAGCACTGAAGCTTTCTTT	CASSFSSTEAFF
TRBV10-1	many	-	TRBJ2-6	TGCGCCAGCAGCCCCGGGACGTCTGGGGCCAACGTCCTGACTTTC	CASSPGTSGANVLTF
TRBV7-9	many	-	TRBJ2-7	TGTGCCAGCAGCACCAGACAGTCTCCTTCCTACGAGCAGTACTTC	CASSTRQSPSYEQYF
TRBV2	many	-	TRBJ2-7	TGTGCCAGCATCCGACAGGAGGCCGGATTAAGGGAGCAGTACTTC	CASIRQEAGLREQYF
TRBV11-2	few	TRBD1	TRBJ1-1	TGTGCCAGCAGCAGGGACAGGGGGCCAGCTTTCTTT	CASSRDRGPAFF
TRBV7-9	many	-	TRBJ2-2	TGTGCCAGCAGCCATGGCAGGGAGGCCCGCACCGGGGAGCTGTTTTTT	CASSHGREARTGELFF
TRBV4-3	-	-	TRBJ1-2	TGCGCCAGCGGCCAAGATAGGGCGTTCAACTATGGCTACACCTTC	CASGQDRAFNYGYTF
TRBV20-1	many	-	TRBJ2-1	TGCAGTGCTATACAGGGACTACTATACAATGAGCAGTTCTTC	CSAIQGLLYNEQFF
TRBV5-1	many	-	TRBJ2-1	TGCGCCAGCAGCTTTAACCCCGGCTCCTACAATGAGCAGTTCTTC	CASSFNPGSYNEQFF
TRBV3-1	many	TRBD2	TRBJ2-7	TGTGCCAGCAGCGAGGATAGCGGGAGAGGCTACGAGCAGTACTTC	CASSEDSGRGYEQYF
TRBV7-2	many	-	TRBJ2-5	TGTGCCAGCAGCCTGGAAATCGACCCTCAAGAGACCCAGTACTTC	CASSLEIDPQETQYF
TRBV20-1	many	TRBD2	TRBJ2-5	TGCAGTGGAAATCCGGGAGGTACGACAAGAGAGACCCAGTACTTC	CSGNPGGTTRETQYF
TRBV29-1	many	-	TRBJ1-4	TGCAGCGTTGGGGGTGATCGTGGGGCAACTAATGAAAAACTGTTTTTT	CSVGGDRGATNEKLFF
TRBV5-1	many	-	TRBJ1-5	TGCGCCAGCAGCTTGGACGCTACAGGGAGTGGTCAGCCCCAGCATTTT	CASSLDATGSGQPQHF
TRBV5-1	many	-	TRBJ2-3	TGCGCCAGCAGCTTAAGCGGGTATGGTGCAGATACGCAGTATTTT	CASSLSGYGADTQYF
TRBV11-2	few	-	TRBJ2-3	TGTGCCAGCAGCTTAGAATGGGTGCGGGACAGCACAGATACGCAGTATTTT	CASSLEWVRDSTDTQYF
TRBV6-2/TRBV6-3	-	TRBD1	TRBJ2-1	TGTGCCAGCAGTTCAGGGACAGGGCGGCAGTTCTTC	CASSSGTGRQFF
TRBV19	many	TRBD1	TRBJ2-5	TGTGCCAGTAGACGGACAGGGACGCAAGAGACCCAGTACTTC	CASRRTGTQETQYF
TRBV5-1	many	TRBD1	TRBJ1-1	TGCGCCAGCAGCGCCCGACAGGGAGGCACTGAAGCTTTCTTT	CASSARQGGTEAFF
TRBV7-6	many	-	TRBJ2-5	TGTGCCAGCAGCTTAAACCCCACGGAGACCCAGTACTTC	CASSLNPTETQYF
TRBV11-2	few	-	TRBJ2-5	TGTGCCAGCAGCTTAGTAGCGTGGGAGACCCAGTACTTC	CASSLVAWETQYF
TRBV19	many	-	TRBJ2-1	TGTGCCAGTAGTATAAGATCAAGTGAGCAGTTCTTC	CASSIRSSEQFF
TRBV4-2	many	TRBD2	TRBJ2-1	TGTGCCAGCAGCCAATCTATTGGAAGCGGGAGGGACGATGAGCAGTTCTTC	CASSQSIGSGRDDEQFF
TRBV6-5	many	-	TRBJ2-1	TGTGCCAGCAGTCAGTACACAGGGTCTGGGGTTAATGAGCAGTTCTTC	CASSQYTGSGVNEQFF
TRBV7-2	many	-	TRBJ2-5	TGTGCCAGCTCCCTGGGGGCCTTCCAAGAGACCCAGTACTTC	CASSLGAFQETQYF
TRBV19	many	-	TRBJ2-3	TGTGCCAGTAGTATTGACGGGAGAAGCCCAGATACGCAGTATTTT	CASSIDGRSPDTQYF
TRBV7-3	many	-	TRBJ2-2	TGTGCCAGCAGCTTAAATGTCGGGGGCACCGGGGAGCTGTTTTTT	CASSLNVGGTGELFF
TRBV9	many	-	TRBJ2-7	TGTGCCAGCAGCGTCGGGGTGTCGACCTACGAGCAGTACTTC	CASSVGVSTYEQYF
TRBV4-1	many	-	TRBJ2-1	TGCGCCAGCAGCCAAGGCCAAGGCAAGGGGCTCAATGAGCAGTTCTTC	CASSQGQGKGLNEQFF
TRBV7-8	many	TRBD1	TRBJ2-1	TGTGCCAGCAGCCCAGGACAGGACCCGTTCTTC	CASSPGQDPFF
TRBV7-6	many	-	TRBJ2-3	TGTGCCAGCAGCTTAGGATCTCTCACCTCCCACACAGATACGCAGTATTTT	CASSLGSLTSHTDTQYF
TRBV6-2/TRBV6-3	few	-	TRBJ1-3	TGTGCCAGCGAGAGCTCTGGAAACACCATATATTTT	CASESSGNTIYF